This T cell receptor beta chain was recorded in a study of neoadjuvant nivolumab and ipilimumab in lung cancer. Study observations and caveats: From pretherapy to surgery, tumor richness and clonality rose with dual therapy. Pretherapy blood TCR richness correlated positively with resected tumor richness.

Here immunoSEQ multiplex PCR was the method, and the copy in TCRdb shows in-frame clones only, minus some. Among roughly 30,000 clones listed, about nine tenths were seen once. Deletions cut 0 bases from V and 7 bases from J, with 8 bases between. There are 12 residues in the CDR3. Germline lookup yields CDR1 SGHKS and CDR2 YYEKEE (reference sequence). Note on this clone: Its antigen is unidentified.

The sequence was collected from an adult with non-small cell lung cancer. The input for sequencing was peripheral blood, taken after neoadjuvant nivolumab, alone or with ipilimumab, at or shortly before surgery. The V call is TRBV5-5, the J call TRBJ2-7, with unresolved D. CDR3 sequence (DNA): TGTGCCAGCAGCTTGGACTCTTTTGAGCAGTACTTC. Residues: CASSLDSFEQYF.